Below, one T cell receptor (beta chain) is given with its context. These data belong to a study of blood T cell repertoires in COVID-19. Overall study: T cells, B-cell-depleted T cells, or PBMCs supplied cDNA or gDNA.

CDR1 and CDR2 from the germline V gene are KGHSH and LQKENI. CDR3 length: 14 amino acids. V gave up 6 bases and J gave up 0 bases; unmatched junction bases: 3. Sequenced by immunoSEQ multiplex PCR; TCRdb stores in-frame clones only, minus some. The profile covers under 250,000 clones, with around 90% appearing a single time and 1.3% to 1.5% taken by the ten largest. The sequenced sample was peripheral blood. The chain combines TRBV18 with TRBJ1-1; 8 nucleotides align to TRBD1. The clonotype comes from a man of 80 years or more with acute or convalescent COVID-19. The CDR3 region is CASSGDRLNTEAFF. The CDR3 nucleotides are TGTGCCAGCTCGGGGGACAGGCTGAACACTGAAGCTTTCTTT.